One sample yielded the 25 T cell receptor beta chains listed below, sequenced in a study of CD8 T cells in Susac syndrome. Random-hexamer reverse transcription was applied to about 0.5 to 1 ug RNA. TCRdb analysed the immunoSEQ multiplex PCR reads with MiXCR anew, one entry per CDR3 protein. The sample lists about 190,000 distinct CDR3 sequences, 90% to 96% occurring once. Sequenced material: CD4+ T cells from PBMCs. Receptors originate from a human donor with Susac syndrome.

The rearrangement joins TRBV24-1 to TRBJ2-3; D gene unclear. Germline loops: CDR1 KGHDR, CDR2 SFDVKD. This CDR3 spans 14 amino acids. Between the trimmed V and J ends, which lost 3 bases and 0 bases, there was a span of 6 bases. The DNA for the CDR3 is TGTGCCACCAGTGATCACTCTAGCACAGATACGCAGTATTTT. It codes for CATSDHSSTDTQYF.

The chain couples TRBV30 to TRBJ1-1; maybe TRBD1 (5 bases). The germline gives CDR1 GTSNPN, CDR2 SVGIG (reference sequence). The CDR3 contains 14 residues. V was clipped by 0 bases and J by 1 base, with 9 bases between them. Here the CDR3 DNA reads TGTGCCTGGAGTGTAGGGCAGGGGAACACTGAAGCTTTCTTT. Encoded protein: CAWSVGQGNTEAFF.

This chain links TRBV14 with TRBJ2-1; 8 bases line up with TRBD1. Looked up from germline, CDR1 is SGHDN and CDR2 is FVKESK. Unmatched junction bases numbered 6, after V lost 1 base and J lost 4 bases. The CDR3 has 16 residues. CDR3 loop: CASSQGRQGRYNEQFF. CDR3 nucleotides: TGTGCCAGCAGCCAAGGAAGACAGGGGAGGTACAATGAGCAGTTCTTC.

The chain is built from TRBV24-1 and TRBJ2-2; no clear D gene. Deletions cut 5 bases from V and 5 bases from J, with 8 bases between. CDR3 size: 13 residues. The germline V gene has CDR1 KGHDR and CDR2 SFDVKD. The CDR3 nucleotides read TGTGCCACCAGTGGAGACAAAACCGGGGAGCTGTTTTTT. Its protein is CATSGDKTGELFF.

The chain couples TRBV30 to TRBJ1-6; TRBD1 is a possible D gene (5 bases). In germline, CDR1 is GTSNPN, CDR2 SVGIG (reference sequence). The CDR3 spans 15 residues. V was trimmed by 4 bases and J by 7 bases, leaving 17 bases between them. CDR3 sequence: CAWNFGTTRNSPLHF. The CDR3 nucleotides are TGTGCCTGGAACTTCGGGACTACACGGAATTCACCCCTCCACTTT.

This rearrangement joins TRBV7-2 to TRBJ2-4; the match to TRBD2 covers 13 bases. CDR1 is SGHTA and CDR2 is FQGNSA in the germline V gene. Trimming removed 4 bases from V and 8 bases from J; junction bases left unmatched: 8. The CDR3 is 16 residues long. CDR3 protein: CASSSRLAGGRDIQYF. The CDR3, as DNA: TGTGCCAGCAGCTCCCGACTAGCGGGGGGTAGGGACATTCAGTACTTC.

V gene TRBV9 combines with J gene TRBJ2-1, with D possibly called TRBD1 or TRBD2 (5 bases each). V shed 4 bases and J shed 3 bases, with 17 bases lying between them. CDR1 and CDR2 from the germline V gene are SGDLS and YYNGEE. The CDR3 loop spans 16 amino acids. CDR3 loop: CASSRERGRLYNEQFF. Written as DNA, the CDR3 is TGTGCCAGCAGCCGCGAGAGGGGTCGTCTCTACAATGAGCAGTTCTTC.

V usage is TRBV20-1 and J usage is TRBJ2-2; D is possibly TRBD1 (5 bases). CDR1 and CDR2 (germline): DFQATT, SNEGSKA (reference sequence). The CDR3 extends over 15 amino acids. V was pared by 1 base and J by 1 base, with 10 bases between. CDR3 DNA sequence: TGCAGTGCTAGAGGCCACAGGAAGAACACCGGGGAGCTGTTTTTT. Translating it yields CSARGHRKNTGELFF.

CDR3 loop: CASSPRTGEADTQYF. CDR3 DNA: TGTGCCAGCTCACCTAGGACAGGGGAAGCAGATACGCAGTATTTT. V is TRBV18 and J is TRBJ2-3, with TRBD1 identical over 9 bases. Germline V CDR1 and CDR2: KGHSH, LQKENI. Trimming took 3 bases from V and 4 from J; bases not matched to a gene: 5. This CDR3 has 15 amino acids.

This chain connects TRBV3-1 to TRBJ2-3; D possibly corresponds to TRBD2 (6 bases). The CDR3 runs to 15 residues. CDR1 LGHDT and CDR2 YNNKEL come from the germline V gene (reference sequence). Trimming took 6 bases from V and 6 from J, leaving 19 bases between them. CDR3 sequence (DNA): TGTGCCAGCAGAGCTTCCGGGACTCCACTTGATACGCAGTATTTT. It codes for CASRASGTPLDTQYF.

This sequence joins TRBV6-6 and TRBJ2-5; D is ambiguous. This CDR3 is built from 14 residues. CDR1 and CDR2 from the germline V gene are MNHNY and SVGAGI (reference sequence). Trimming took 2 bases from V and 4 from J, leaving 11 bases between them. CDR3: CASSYPGQGETQYF. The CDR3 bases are TGTGCCAGCAGTTACCCGGGCCAAGGAGAGACCCAGTACTTC.

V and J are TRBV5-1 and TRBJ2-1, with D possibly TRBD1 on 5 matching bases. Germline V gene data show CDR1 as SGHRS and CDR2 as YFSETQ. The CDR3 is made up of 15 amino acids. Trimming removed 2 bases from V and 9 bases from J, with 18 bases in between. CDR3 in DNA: TGCGCCAGCAGCTTCATCAGGACAACTACAAGTGAGCAGTTCTTC. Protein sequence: CASSFIRTTTSEQFF.

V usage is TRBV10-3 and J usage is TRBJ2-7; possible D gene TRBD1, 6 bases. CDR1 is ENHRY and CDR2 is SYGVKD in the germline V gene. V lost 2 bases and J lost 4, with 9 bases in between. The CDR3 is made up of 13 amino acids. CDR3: CAISEGQIYEQYF. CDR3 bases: TGTGCCATCAGTGAGGGACAGATATACGAGCAGTACTTC.

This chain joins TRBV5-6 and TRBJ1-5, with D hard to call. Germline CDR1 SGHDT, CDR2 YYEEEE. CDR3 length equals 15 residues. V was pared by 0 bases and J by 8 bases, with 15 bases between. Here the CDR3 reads CASSLDHEMFKPQHF. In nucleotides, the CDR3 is TGTGCCAGCAGCTTGGACCATGAAATGTTTAAGCCCCAGCATTTT.

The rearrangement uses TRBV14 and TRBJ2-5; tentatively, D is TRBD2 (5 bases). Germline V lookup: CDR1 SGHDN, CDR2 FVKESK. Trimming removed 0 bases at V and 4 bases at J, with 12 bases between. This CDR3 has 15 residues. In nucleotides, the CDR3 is TGTGCCAGCAGCCAAGAGTTCTCCGCGGGAGAGACCCAGTACTTC. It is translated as CASSQEFSAGETQYF.

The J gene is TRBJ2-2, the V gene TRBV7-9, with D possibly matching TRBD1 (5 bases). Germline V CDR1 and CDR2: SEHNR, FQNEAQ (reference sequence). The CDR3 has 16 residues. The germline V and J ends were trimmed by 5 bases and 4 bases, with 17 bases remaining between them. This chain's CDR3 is CASSPRSVQGTGELFF. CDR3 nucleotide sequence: TGTGCCAGCAGCCCCCGGAGCGTCCAGGGCACCGGGGAGCTGTTTTTT.

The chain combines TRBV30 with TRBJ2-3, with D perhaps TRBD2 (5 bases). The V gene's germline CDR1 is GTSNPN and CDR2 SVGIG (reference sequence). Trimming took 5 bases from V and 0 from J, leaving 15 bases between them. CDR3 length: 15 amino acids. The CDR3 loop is CAWARTASSTDTQYF. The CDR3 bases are TGTGCCTGGGCTCGGACTGCTTCGAGCACAGATACGCAGTATTTT.

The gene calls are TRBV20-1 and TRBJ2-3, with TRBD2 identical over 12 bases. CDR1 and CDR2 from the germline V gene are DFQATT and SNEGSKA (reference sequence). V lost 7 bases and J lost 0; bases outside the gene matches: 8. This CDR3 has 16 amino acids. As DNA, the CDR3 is TGCAGTGTAGAACTCGGACTAGCGGGGAGCACAGATACGCAGTATTTT. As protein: CSVELGLAGSTDTQYF.

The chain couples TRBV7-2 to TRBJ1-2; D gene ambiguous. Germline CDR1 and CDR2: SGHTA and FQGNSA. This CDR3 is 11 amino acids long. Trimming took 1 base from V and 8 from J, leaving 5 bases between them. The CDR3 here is CASSLVTGYTF. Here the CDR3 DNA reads TGTGCCAGCAGCTTAGTAACGGGCTACACCTTC.

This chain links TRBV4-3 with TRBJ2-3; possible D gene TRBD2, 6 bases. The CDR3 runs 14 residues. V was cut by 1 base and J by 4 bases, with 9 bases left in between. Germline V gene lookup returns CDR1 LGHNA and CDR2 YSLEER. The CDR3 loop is CASSQAWGADTQYF. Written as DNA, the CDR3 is TGCGCCAGCAGCCAAGCGTGGGGGGCAGATACGCAGTATTTT.

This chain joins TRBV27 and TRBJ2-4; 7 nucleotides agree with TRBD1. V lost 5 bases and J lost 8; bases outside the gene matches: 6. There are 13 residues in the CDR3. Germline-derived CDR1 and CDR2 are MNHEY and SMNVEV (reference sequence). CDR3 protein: CASSRRQGDIQYF. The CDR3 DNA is TGTGCCAGCAGTCGACGCCAGGGGGACATTCAGTACTTC.

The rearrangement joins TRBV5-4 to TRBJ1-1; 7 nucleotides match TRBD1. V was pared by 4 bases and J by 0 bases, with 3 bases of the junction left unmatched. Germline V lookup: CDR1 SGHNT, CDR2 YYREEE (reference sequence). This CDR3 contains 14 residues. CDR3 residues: CASSKQGMNTEAFF. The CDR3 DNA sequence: TGTGCCAGCAGCAAACAGGGGATGAACACTGAAGCTTTCTTT.

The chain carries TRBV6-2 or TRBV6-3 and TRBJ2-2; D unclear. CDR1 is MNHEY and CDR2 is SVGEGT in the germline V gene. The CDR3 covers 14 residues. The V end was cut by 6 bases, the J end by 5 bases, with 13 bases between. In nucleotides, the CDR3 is TGTGCCAGCAGCCTACGAAGGGTTACCGGGGAGCTGTTTTTT. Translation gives CASSLRRVTGELFF.

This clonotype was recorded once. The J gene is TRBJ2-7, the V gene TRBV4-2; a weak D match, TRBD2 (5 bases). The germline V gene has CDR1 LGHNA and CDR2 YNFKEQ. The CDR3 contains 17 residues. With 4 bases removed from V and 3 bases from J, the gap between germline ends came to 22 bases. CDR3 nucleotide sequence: TGTGCCAGCAGCCGAGAGGGATACTCCCCTGGGGACTACGAGCAGTACTTC. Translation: CASSREGYSPGDYEQYF.

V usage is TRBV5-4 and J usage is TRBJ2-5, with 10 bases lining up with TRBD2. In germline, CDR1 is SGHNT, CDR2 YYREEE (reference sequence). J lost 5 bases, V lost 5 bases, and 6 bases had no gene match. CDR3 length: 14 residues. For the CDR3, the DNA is TGTGCCAGCAGTCCCGGGACTAGCGACGAGACCCAGTACTTC. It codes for CASSPGTSDETQYF.